These 23 T cell receptor beta chains share one sample of origin, sequenced in a study of T cell repertoires in cytomegalovirus infection (dated by TCRdb to 2018 to 2020). Antigens of these TCRs are unknown. The treatment or condition label, read with the paper, signifies: in vitro stimulation with specific CMV peptide epitopes to enrich CMV-specific T cells. The sample was run on an Illumina HiSeq 1500. TCRdb handled the public reads itself, with Q25 trimming in fastp and clone calling in MiXCR, and kept productive beta chains. Here each entry gathers all rows of one CDR3 protein and keeps the most common genes and DNA. The sample profile shows 200,000 to 250,000 distinct CDR3 sequences; around 40% of them were found once. 59% of the sample lies in the top ten. The source was CD8+ T cells from cultured PBMCs, collected from culture after CMV antigen stimulation. The receptors originated from a human donor in good health (CMV status not recorded). Some clones in this sample may be carry-over from other donors' samples.

The chain couples TRBV12-3 or TRBV12-4 to TRBJ1-2; maybe TRBD1 (6 bases). Trimming took off 0 bases at V and 6 bases at J, with 23 bases between the two ends. The CDR3 loop spans 18 amino acids. CDR3 residues: CASSLALGVEGEGNGYTF. The CDR3 DNA sequence: TGTGCCAGCAGTTTAGCGCTAGGGGTTGAGGGGGAAGGGAATGGCTACACCTTC.

CDR3 in amino acids: CASSDRESDYGYTF. In DNA, the CDR3 is TGTGCCAGCAGTGACCGTGAGAGTGACTATGGCTACACCTTC. The chain joins TRBV25-1 to TRBJ1-2; D is uncertain. The V end lost 3 bases, the J end lost 3 bases, and 11 bases lay between the germline ends. CDR1 and CDR2 from the germline V gene are MGHDK and SYGVNS. The CDR3 runs to 14 residues.

At least ten counts were recorded for this clonotype. The gene calls are TRBV6-1 and TRBJ2-6; perhaps D is TRBD1 or TRBD2 (5 bases each). V was shortened by 5 bases and J by 2 bases, with 10 bases between the two germline ends. The CDR3 has 15 amino acids. Germline V gene lookup returns CDR1 MNHNS and CDR2 SASEGT. Written as DNA, the CDR3 is TGTGCCAGCAGTCCAAGGGGACCTGGGGCCAACGTCCTGACTTTC. Translation gives CASSPRGPGANVLTF.

This sequence joins TRBV6-5 and TRBJ2-1, with 7 nucleotides matching TRBD1. Germline assignment: CDR1 MNHEY and CDR2 SVGAGI. V was clipped by 4 bases and J by 0 bases; unmatched bases: 9. CDR3 length: 17 residues. The CDR3: CASSSRTGPLSYNEQFF. The CDR3 coding sequence is TGTGCCAGCAGTTCCCGGACAGGCCCCCTCTCCTACAATGAGCAGTTCTTC.

In this sample, this clonotype turned up a few times. The chain employs TRBV14 and TRBJ1-1; D is perhaps TRBD1 (5 bases). The germline CDR1 and CDR2 sequences are SGHDN and FVKESK. Trimming removed 5 bases from V and 11 bases from J, with 12 bases in between. The CDR3 is made up of 11 amino acids. As DNA, the CDR3 is TGTGCCAGCAGCTCGCCGGGACCTGCTTTCTTT. Protein: CASSSPGPAFF.

Of note for this clonotype: The germline gene is not matched at one end of the junction; a read error may be the cause. CDR3 residues: CASSPNGFVGTDTQYF. The CDR3 DNA is TGTGCTAGCAGCCCCAACGGGTTTGTGGGCACAGATACGCAGTATTTT. The chain has TRBV7-6 and TRBJ2-3; D gene unclear. CDR1 is SGHVS and CDR2 is FNYEAQ in the germline V gene. The CDR3 spans 16 residues.

V and J are TRBV7-9 and TRBJ2-1; 9 nucleotides agree with TRBD1. The CDR3 is 14 residues long. The germline V gene encodes CDR1 SEHNR and CDR2 FQNEAQ (reference sequence). The V and J ends lost 2 bases and 7 bases, in that order; junction bases with no gene match: 3. The CDR3 loop is CASSLNRGLNEQFF. The CDR3 coding sequence is TGTGCCAGCAGCTTAAACAGGGGGCTGAATGAGCAGTTCTTC.

CDR3 nucleotides: TGTGCCAGCAGCTTTACAGGGACGGCAGATACGCAGTATTTT. Amino acid sequence: CASSFTGTADTQYF. V usage is TRBV7-9 and J usage is TRBJ2-3; weak D call: TRBD1 (6 bases). The CDR3 length is 14 residues. Trimming pared 3 bases from V and 4 bases from J, leaving 11 bases between. Germline V CDR1 and CDR2: SEHNR, FQNEAQ (reference sequence).

V is TRBV7-9 and J is TRBJ2-7, with 7 bases that match TRBD2. The CDR3 contains 16 residues. V gave up 5 bases and J gave up 4 bases; unmatched junction bases: 14. Germline V gene data show CDR1 as SEHNR and CDR2 as FQNEAQ (reference sequence). In DNA form, the CDR3 reads TGTGCCAGCAGCCTTACCGGGAGGAAGGGTCAGTACGAGCAGTACTTC. Translation gives CASSLTGRKGQYEQYF.

This clonotype was found many times. The J gene is TRBJ2-1, the V gene TRBV7-9; 9 nucleotides match TRBD2. Losses at the gene ends were 5 bases for V and 4 bases for J; bases not matched to a gene: 3. Germline CDR1 reads SEHNR; CDR2 reads FQNEAQ (reference sequence). The CDR3 covers 14 residues. The CDR3 nucleotides are TGTGCCAGCAGCGGACTAGCGAAATACAATGAGCAGTTCTTC. Its protein is CASSGLAKYNEQFF.

The chain couples TRBV12-3 or TRBV12-4 to TRBJ2-1; 10 nucleotides line up with TRBD2. The CDR3 runs to 16 residues. After removal of 3 bases from V and 9 bases from J, the junction contained 11 bases not matched to a gene. This CDR3 is CASSFSGLAGGGEQFF. The CDR3 DNA sequence: TGTGCCAGCAGTTTTAGCGGTTTAGCGGGAGGTGGTGAGCAGTTCTTC.

The table lists this clonotype with many counts. V usage is TRBV7-2 and J usage is TRBJ2-1; no reliable D call. CDR1 SGHTA and CDR2 FQGNSA come from the germline V gene. The CDR3 runs to 12 residues. The ends were cut back, 1 base at V and 10 bases at J, with 8 bases in the middle. The CDR3: CASSLDTLEQFF. CDR3 nucleotides: TGTGCCAGCAGCTTAGATACTCTGGAGCAGTTCTTC.

This sequence joins TRBV20-1 and TRBJ2-7; D uncertain. V dropped 0 bases and J dropped 0 bases, with 12 bases sitting between them. The CDR3 loop spans 15 amino acids. CDR1 and CDR2 from the germline V gene are DFQATT and SNEGSKA (reference sequence). In DNA, the CDR3 is TGCAGTGCTAGAGATCCCGGTTATTCCTCCTACGAGCAGTACTTC. Amino acid sequence: CSARDPGYSSYEQYF.

The rearrangement joins TRBV27 to TRBJ1-6, with 9 bases aligning to TRBD1. The CDR3 sequence is 15 residues long. Germline V gene data show CDR1 as MNHEY and CDR2 as SMNVEV (reference sequence). The ends lost 4 bases at V and 5 bases at J; junction bases unmatched: 3. The CDR3 reads CASSSRDRDNSPLHF. The DNA for the CDR3 is TGTGCCAGCAGTTCCCGGGACAGGGATAATTCACCCCTCCACTTT.

This clonotype has just a few counts. J is TRBJ2-1 and V is TRBV28; 10 nucleotides match TRBD2. The CDR3 covers 18 residues. Unmatched junction bases numbered 13, after V lost 4 bases and J lost 4 bases. The germline V gene encodes CDR1 MDHEN and CDR2 SYDVKM. The DNA of the CDR3 is TGTGCCAGCAGTTCCTTAAATAGCGGGAGGCTACAATACAATGAGCAGTTCTTC. It encodes CASSSLNSGRLQYNEQFF.

The genes are TRBV6-2 or TRBV6-3 and TRBJ2-1, with D tentatively TRBD1 (7 bases). The CDR3 sequence is 16 residues long. Trimming stripped 6 bases from V and 7 bases from J, with 22 bases between. The V gene's germline CDR1 is MNHEY and CDR2 SVGEGT. The CDR3 coding sequence is TGTGCCAGCAGCCAGGAGGCAGAGGGGGCGGGAAATGAGCAGTTCTTC. Residues: CASSQEAEGAGNEQFF.

The CDR3 protein is CASSLGLGGAEQYF. CDR3 bases: TGTGCCAGCAGCTTGGGACTCGGAGGTGCCGAGCAGTACTTC. The rearrangement uses TRBV7-8 and TRBJ2-7; TRBD2 might be the D (6 bases). Germline CDR1 and CDR2: SGHVS and FQNEAQ. V was pared by 3 bases and J by 6 bases, with 15 bases between. The CDR3 extends over 14 amino acids. Full variable domain (remainder filled in from reference TRBV7-8 and TRBJ2-7): GAGVSQSPRYKVAKRGQDVALRCDPISGHVSLFWYQQALGQGPEFLTYFQNEAQLDKSGLPSDRFFAERPEGSVSTLKIQRTQQEDSAVYLCASSLGLGGAEQYFGPGTRLTVT.

This chain connects TRBV27 to TRBJ2-1, with 11 bases identical to TRBD1. The germline V gene encodes CDR1 MNHEY and CDR2 SMNVEV (reference sequence). The junction had 10 bases not matched to a gene; V was cut back by 8 bases and J by 7 bases. The CDR3 has 15 amino acids. The CDR3 loop is CASALRRDRGNEQFF. As DNA, the CDR3 is TGTGCCAGCGCCCTTCGTCGGGACAGGGGGAATGAGCAGTTCTTC.

This clonotype has only a few counts. J is TRBJ2-1 and V is TRBV30, with 12 bases lining up with TRBD2. The germline gives CDR1 GTSNPN, CDR2 SVGIG (reference sequence). V lost 0 bases and J lost 9; bases outside the gene matches: 3. This CDR3 has 14 amino acids. CDR3 in amino acids: CAWSVLAGGSEQFF. The CDR3 region has the DNA TGTGCCTGGAGTGTACTAGCGGGAGGTAGTGAGCAGTTCTTC.

The CDR3 nucleotides read TGTGCCAGCAGCTTTCAGGACCCTGGGAACACTGAAGCTTTCTTT. Protein sequence: CASSFQDPGNTEAFF. The rearrangement uses TRBV7-9 and TRBJ1-1; D ambiguous. The CDR3 covers 15 residues. Germline V gene sequence: CDR1 SEHNR, CDR2 FQNEAQ (reference sequence). V was trimmed by 3 bases and J by 1 base, leaving 12 bases between them. The whole variable domain, remainder taken from reference TRBV7-9 and TRBJ1-1, is DTGVSQNPRHKITKRGQNVTFRCDPISEHNRLYWYRQTLGQGPEFLTYFQNEAQLEKSRLLSDRFSAERPKGSFSTLEIQRTEQGDSAMYLCASSFQDPGNTEAFFGQGTRLTVV.

This clonotype was counted only a few times. This chain links TRBV7-2 with TRBJ2-3, with 9 bases that match TRBD2. V lost 1 base to trimming and J lost 2 bases; unmatched junction nucleotides: 7. Germline V gene sequence: CDR1 SGHTA, CDR2 FQGNSA. The CDR3 consists of 17 residues. CDR3 sequence (DNA): TGTGCCAGCAGCTTAGGTCTAGCGGGGTCGTACACAGATACGCAGTATTTT. This encodes CASSLGLAGSYTDTQYF.

This clonotype was recorded a few times. The CDR3 DNA sequence: TGTGCCAGTAGCTACGACAGGAACAATGAGCAGTTCTTC. It encodes CASSYDRNNEQFF. The chain has TRBV19 and TRBJ2-1; D is perhaps TRBD1 (6 bases). CDR3 length equals 13 residues. The germline CDR1 and CDR2 sequences are LNHDA and SQIVND (reference sequence). Trimming left V 6 bases short and J 5 bases short, with 11 bases between. The variable domain in full, completed from reference TRBV19 and TRBJ2-1, reads DGGITQSPKYLFRKEGQNVTLSCEQNLNHDAMYWYRQDPGQGLRLIYYSQIVNDFQKGDIAEGYSVSREKKESFPLTVTSAQKNPTAFYLCASSYDRNNEQFFGPGTRLTVL.

This clonotype came up a few times. V and J are TRBV7-8 and TRBJ2-3; D may correspond to TRBD1 or TRBD2 (7 bases each). CDR1 is SGHVS and CDR2 is FQNEAQ in the germline V gene. The CDR3 has 15 amino acids. V was shortened by 5 bases and J by 3 bases, with 15 bases between the two germline ends. The chain's CDR3 is CASSATGRETDTQYF. DNA of the CDR3: TGTGCCAGCAGCGCGACAGGGCGGGAGACAGATACGCAGTATTTT.